What follows are 10 T cell receptor beta chains derived from one specimen sequenced in a study of shared clonotypes between healthy human individuals. The assay was immunoSEQ multiplex PCR, and TCRdb's table has in-frame clones only and misses some. The repertoire holds about 2 million clones, 90% to 95% seen once, with 0.13% in the top ten. The sequenced material came from naive CD4+ T cells sorted from blood. The sample's subset: CD45RA+ positively selected. These TCRs come from a man between 18 and 35 years old in good health.

V usage is TRBV27 and J usage is TRBJ1-1, with no clear D. Germline V gene lookup returns CDR1 MNHEY and CDR2 SMNVEV (reference sequence). Trimming removed 3 bases from V and 0 bases from J, with 8 bases in between. This CDR3 comprises 14 residues. As DNA, the CDR3 is TGTGCCAGCAGTTTCGGGAAGATGAACACTGAAGCTTTCTTT. This codes for CASSFGKMNTEAFF.

The chain links TRBV10-3 to TRBJ1-1, with D perhaps matching TRBD1 (5 bases). Germline V gene sequence: CDR1 ENHRY, CDR2 SYGVKD. The CDR3 loop spans 13 amino acids. V shed 6 bases and J shed 1 base, with 9 bases lying between them. CDR3 DNA: TGTGCCATCAGGACAGAGGCGAACACTGAAGCTTTCTTT. It encodes CAIRTEANTEAFF.

The chain employs TRBV5-1 and TRBJ2-1, with TRBD1 as a possible D gene (6 bases). The germline V gene encodes CDR1 SGHRS and CDR2 YFSETQ. This CDR3 region has 14 residues. The V gene lost 0 bases and the J gene lost 7 bases, with 11 bases spanning the gap. In DNA, the CDR3 is TGCGCCAGCAGCTTGGTGGTCCAGGGGAATGAGCAGTTCTTC. Protein product: CASSLVVQGNEQFF.

As regards this clone: A much larger clone sits a single nucleotide away, making a read error possible. The gene calls are TRBV6-6 and TRBJ1-4; 9 bases fit TRBD1. CDR3 length equals 13 residues. Germline V gene data show CDR1 as MNHNY and CDR2 as SVGAGI (reference sequence). V lost 8 bases to trimming and J lost 8 bases; unmatched junction nucleotides: 6. The CDR3 DNA sequence: TGTGCCAGCTGGACAGGGGTGGGGGAAAAACTGTTTTTT. Translation gives CASWTGVGEKLFF.

This rearrangement joins TRBV11-2 to TRBJ2-1, with TRBD2 matching over 8 bases. The ends lost 3 bases at V and 2 bases at J; junction bases unmatched: 3. CDR1 and CDR2 (germline): SGHAT, FQNNGV. There are 15 residues in the CDR3. CDR3 coding DNA: TGTGCCAGCAGCTTCGGGGGGGCAGCCTACAATGAGCAGTTCTTC. Its protein is CASSFGGAAYNEQFF.

This clone was picked up a small number of times. Here the CDR3 DNA reads TGTGCCAGCAGTGATAGGGCAAACTATGAAGCTTTCTTT. Its protein product is CASSDRANYEAFF. V usage is TRBV6-1 and J usage is TRBJ1-1, with D hard to call. Between the trimmed V and J ends, which lost 3 bases and 7 bases, there was a span of 12 bases. The length of the CDR3 is 13 residues. Germline-derived CDR1 and CDR2 are MNHNS and SASEGT.

The chain has TRBV5-1 and TRBJ2-3; 9 bases map to TRBD2. This CDR3 comprises 17 residues. From germline, CDR1 is SGHRS and CDR2 YFSETQ. J was trimmed by 0 bases and V by 3 bases; bases with no gene match: 8. This chain's CDR3 is CASSSRLAASSTDTQYF. Here the CDR3 DNA reads TGCGCCAGCAGCTCCCGACTAGCGGCTTCTAGCACAGATACGCAGTATTTT.

This sequence joins TRBV10-1 and TRBJ2-1; 14 nucleotides match TRBD2. V was clipped by 6 bases and J by 6 bases; unmatched bases: 7. The CDR3 spans 16 residues. Germline V gives CDR1 WNHNN, CDR2 SYGVQD (reference sequence). The CDR3 sequence is CASRGPGLAGVNEQFF. The CDR3 coding sequence is TGCGCCAGCAGAGGACCGGGACTAGCGGGAGTCAATGAGCAGTTCTTC.

The chain combines TRBV11-3 with TRBJ1-1; the match to TRBD1 covers 9 bases. Germline V gene lookup returns CDR1 SGHNT and CDR2 YENEEA. The CDR3 has 15 amino acids. V was pared by 1 base and J by 4 bases, with 4 bases of the junction left unmatched. CDR3 sequence reads: CASSLGVTGGTEAFF. The CDR3 DNA sequence: TGTGCCAGCAGCTTAGGCGTGACAGGGGGCACTGAAGCTTTCTTT.

The chain carries TRBV11-2 and TRBJ1-2; TRBD1 matches 11 bases. CDR1 SGHAT and CDR2 FQNNGV come from the germline V gene. CDR3 length: 16 amino acids. V trimming: 2 bases; J trimming: 6 bases; junction bases outside the gene matches: 8. CDR3 DNA: TGTGCCAGCAGCTTAAAGGCCGGGACAGGGGGTAATGGCTACACCTTC. It specifies CASSLKAGTGGNGYTF.